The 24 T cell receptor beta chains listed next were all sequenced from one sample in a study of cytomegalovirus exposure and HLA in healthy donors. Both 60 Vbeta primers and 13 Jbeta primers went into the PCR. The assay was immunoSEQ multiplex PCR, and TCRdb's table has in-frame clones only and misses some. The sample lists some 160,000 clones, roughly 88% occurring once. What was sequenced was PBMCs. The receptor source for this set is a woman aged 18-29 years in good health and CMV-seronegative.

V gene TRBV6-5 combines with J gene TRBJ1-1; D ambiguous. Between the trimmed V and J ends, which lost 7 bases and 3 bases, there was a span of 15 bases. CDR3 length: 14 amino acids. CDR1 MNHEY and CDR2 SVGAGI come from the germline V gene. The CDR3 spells CASISLSPYTEAFF. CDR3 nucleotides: TGTGCCAGCATTTCCCTGAGTCCCTACACTGAAGCTTTCTTT.

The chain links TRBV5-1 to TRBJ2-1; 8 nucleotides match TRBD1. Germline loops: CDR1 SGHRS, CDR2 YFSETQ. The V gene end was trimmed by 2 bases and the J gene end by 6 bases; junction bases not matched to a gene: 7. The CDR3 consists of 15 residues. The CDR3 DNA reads TGCGCCAGCAGCTTCGGGCAGGGGGCGCTCAATGAGCAGTTCTTC. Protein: CASSFGQGALNEQFF. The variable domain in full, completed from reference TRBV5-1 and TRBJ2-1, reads KAGVTQTPRYLIKTRGQQVTLSCSPISGHRSVSWYQQTPGQGLQFLFEYFSETQRNKGNFPGRFSGRQFSNSRSEMNVSTLELGDSALYLCASSFGQGALNEQFFGPGTRLTVL.

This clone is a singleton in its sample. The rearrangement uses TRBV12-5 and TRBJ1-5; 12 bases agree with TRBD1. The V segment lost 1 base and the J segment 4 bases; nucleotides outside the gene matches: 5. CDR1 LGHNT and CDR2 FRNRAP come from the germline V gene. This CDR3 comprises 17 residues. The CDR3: CASGLAGQGASNQPQHF. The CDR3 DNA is TGTGCTAGTGGTTTGGCGGGACAGGGGGCGAGTAATCAGCCCCAGCATTTT.

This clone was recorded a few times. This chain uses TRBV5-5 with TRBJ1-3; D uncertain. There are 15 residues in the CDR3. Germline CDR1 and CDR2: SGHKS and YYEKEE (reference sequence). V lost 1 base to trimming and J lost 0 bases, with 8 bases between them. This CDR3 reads CASSLQNLSGNTIYF. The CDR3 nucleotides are TGTGCCAGCAGCTTGCAGAATCTCTCTGGAAACACCATATATTTT.

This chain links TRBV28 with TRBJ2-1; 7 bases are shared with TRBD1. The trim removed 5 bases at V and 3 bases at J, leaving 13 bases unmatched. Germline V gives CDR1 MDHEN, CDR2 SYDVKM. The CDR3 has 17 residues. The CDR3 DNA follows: TGTGCCAGCAGTCCGTCCCTTTCGGACAGGATCTACAATGAGCAGTTCTTC. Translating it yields CASSPSLSDRIYNEQFF.

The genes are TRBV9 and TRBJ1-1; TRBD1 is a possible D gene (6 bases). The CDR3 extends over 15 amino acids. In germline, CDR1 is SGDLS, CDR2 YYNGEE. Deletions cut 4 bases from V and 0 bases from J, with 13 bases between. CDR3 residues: CASSPRGQLNTEAFF. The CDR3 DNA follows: TGTGCCAGCAGCCCCCGAGGACAGCTGAACACTGAAGCTTTCTTT.

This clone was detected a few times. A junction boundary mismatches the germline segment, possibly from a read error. The CDR3 DNA follows: TGTGCCAGCAGCAGTGGCGGGGGCAAAAACAGTCAGTACTTC. Amino acid sequence: CASSSGGGKNSQYF. The chain recombines TRBV6-5 with TRBJ2-4; D is perhaps TRBD2 (7 bases). CDR1 and CDR2 from the germline V gene are MNHEY and SVGAGI. This CDR3 region has 14 residues.

The CDR3 spells CASSLVPVKRVFF. In DNA, the CDR3 is TGTGCCAGCAGCTTGGTGCCGGTTAAGAGGGTGTTTTTT. The chain couples TRBV5-8 to TRBJ2-2, with D possibly matching TRBD2 (5 bases). Germline V gene sequence: CDR1 SGHTS, CDR2 YDEGEE. Trimming took 0 bases from V and 15 from J, leaving 15 bases between them. This CDR3 contains 13 residues.

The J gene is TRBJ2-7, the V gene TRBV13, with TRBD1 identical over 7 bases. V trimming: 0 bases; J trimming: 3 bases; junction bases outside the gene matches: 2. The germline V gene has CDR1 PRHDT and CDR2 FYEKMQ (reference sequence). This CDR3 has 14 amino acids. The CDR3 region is CASSLGQGVYEQYF. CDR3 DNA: TGTGCCAGCAGCTTAGGGCAGGGGGTCTACGAGCAGTACTTC.

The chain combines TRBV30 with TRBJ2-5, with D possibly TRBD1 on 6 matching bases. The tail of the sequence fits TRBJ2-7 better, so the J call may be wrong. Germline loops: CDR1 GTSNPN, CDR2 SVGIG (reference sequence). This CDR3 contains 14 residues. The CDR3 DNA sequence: TGTGCCTGGAGTCTCTGGGACACAACCTACGAGCAGTACTTC. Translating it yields CAWSLWDTTYEQYF.

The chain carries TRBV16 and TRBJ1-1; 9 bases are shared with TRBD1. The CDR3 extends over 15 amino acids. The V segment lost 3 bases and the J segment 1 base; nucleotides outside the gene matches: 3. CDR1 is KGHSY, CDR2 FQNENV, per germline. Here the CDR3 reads CASSHNRGPNTEAFF. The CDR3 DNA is TGTGCCAGCAGCCACAACAGGGGGCCGAACACTGAAGCTTTCTTT.

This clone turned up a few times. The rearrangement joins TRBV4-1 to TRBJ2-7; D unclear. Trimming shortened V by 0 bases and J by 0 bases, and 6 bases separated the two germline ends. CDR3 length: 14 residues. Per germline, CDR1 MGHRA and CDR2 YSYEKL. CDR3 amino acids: CASSQDQNSYEQYF. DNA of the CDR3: TGCGCCAGCAGCCAAGATCAGAACTCCTACGAGCAGTACTTC.

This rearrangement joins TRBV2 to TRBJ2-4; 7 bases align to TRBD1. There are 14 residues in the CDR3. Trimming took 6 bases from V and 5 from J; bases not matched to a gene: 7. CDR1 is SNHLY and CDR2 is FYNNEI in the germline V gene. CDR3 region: CASSPTGWQNIQYF. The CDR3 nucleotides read TGTGCCAGCAGCCCGACAGGGTGGCAAAACATTCAGTACTTC.

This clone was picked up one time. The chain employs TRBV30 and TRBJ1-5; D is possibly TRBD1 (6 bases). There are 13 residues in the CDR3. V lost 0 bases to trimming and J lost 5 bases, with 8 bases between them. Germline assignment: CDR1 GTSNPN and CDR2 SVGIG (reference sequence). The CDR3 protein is CAWSVQGDQPQHF. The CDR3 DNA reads TGTGCCTGGAGTGTACAGGGAGATCAGCCCCAGCATTTT.

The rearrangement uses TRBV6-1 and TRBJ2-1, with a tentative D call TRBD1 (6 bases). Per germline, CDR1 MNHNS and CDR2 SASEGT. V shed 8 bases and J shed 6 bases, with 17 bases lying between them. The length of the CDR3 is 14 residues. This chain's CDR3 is CASVTGSAVNEQFF. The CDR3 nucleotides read TGTGCCAGCGTCACAGGGAGCGCCGTCAATGAGCAGTTCTTC.

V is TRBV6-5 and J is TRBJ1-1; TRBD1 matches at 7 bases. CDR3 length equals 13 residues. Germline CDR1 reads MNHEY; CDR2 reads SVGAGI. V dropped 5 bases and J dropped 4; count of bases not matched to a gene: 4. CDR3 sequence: CASSNGQATEAFF. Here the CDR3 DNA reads TGTGCCAGCAGTAACGGACAGGCCACTGAAGCTTTCTTT.

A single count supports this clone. The CDR3 nucleotides are TGTGCCAGCAGTTTGCAGGGGTGGAACACTGAAGCTTTCTTT. Protein product: CASSLQGWNTEAFF. V and J are TRBV28 and TRBJ1-1; maybe TRBD1 (6 bases). This CDR3 region has 14 residues. V was pared by 3 bases and J by 1 base, with 9 bases between. CDR1 MDHEN and CDR2 SYDVKM come from the germline V gene. Filled out from reference TRBV28 and TRBJ1-1, the complete variable domain reads DVKVTQSSRYLVKRTGEKVFLECVQDMDHENMFWYRQDPGLGLRLIYFSYDVKMKEKGDIPEGYSVSREKKERFSLILESASTNQTSMYLCASSLQGWNTEAFFGQGTRLTVV.

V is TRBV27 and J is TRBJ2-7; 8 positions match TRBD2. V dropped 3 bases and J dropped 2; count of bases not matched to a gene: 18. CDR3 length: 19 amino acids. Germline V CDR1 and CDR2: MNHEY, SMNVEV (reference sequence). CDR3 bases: TGTGCCAGCAGTTTGAAGGGGGGTGGGGTAGCGGGGTCAACCTACGAGCAGTACTTC. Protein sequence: CASSLKGGGVAGSTYEQYF.

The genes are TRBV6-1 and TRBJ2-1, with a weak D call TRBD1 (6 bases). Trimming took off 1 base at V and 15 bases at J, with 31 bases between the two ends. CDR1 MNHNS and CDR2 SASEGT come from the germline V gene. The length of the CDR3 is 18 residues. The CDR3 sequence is CASSEVFFRDTTPVSPFF. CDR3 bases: TGTGCCAGCAGTGAAGTTTTCTTCCGGGACACCACCCCGGTGAGCCCGTTCTTC.

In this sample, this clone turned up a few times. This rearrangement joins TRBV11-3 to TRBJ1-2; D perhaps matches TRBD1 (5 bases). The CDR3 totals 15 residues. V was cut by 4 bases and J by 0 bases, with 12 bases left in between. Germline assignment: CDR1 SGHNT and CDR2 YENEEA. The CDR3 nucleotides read TGTGCCAGCAGCTCGGGCTCGGGGGCTAACTATGGCTACACCTTC. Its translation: CASSSGSGANYGYTF.

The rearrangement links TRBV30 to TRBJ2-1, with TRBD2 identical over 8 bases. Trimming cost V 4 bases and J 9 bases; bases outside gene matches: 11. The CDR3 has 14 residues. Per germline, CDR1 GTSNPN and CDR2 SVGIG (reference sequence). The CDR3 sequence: CAWMGGGGLREQFF. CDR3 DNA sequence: TGTGCCTGGATGGGGGGCGGGGGGTTGCGTGAGCAGTTCTTC.

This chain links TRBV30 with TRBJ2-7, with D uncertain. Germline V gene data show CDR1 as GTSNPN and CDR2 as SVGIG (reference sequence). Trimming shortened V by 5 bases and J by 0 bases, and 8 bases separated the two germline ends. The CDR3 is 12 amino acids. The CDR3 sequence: CAWGLGSYEQYF. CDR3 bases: TGTGCCTGGGGTCTCGGCTCCTACGAGCAGTACTTC.

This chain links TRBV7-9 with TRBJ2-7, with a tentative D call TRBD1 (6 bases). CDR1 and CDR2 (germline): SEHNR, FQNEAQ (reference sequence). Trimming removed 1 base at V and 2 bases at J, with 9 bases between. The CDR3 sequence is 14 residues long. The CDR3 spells CASSLGDKTYEQYF. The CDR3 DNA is TGTGCCAGCAGCTTAGGGGACAAAACCTACGAGCAGTACTTC.

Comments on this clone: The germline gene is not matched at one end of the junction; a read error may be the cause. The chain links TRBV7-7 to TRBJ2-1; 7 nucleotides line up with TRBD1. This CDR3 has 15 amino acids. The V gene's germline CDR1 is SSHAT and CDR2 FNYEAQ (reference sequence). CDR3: CASSPVRAGGNEQFF. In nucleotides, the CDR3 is TGTGCTAGCAGCCCCGTTAGGGCAGGGGGCAATGAGCAGTTCTTC.